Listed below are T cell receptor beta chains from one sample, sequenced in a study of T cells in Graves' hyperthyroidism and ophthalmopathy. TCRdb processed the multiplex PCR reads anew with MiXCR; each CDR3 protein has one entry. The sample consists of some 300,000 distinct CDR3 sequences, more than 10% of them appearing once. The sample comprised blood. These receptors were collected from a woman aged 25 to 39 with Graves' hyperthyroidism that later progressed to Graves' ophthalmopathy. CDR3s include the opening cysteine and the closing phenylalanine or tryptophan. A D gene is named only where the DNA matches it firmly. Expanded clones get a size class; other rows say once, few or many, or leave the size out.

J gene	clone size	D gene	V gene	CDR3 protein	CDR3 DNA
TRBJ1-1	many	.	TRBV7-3	CASSEASGAGTEAFF	TGTGCCAGCAGTGAGGCATCGGGCGCCGGCACTGAAGCTTTCTTT
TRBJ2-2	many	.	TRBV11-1	CASRRLPNTGELFF	TGTGCCAGCCGACGACTACCTAACACCGGGGAGCTGTTTTTT
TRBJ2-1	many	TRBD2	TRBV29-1	CSGWSGSSSNEQFF	TGCAGCGGGTGGAGCGGGAGTAGTAGCAATGAGCAGTTCTTC
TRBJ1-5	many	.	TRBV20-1	CSAKPGGENQPQHF	TGCAGTGCCAAACCGGGGGGGGAGAATCAGCCCCAGCATTTT
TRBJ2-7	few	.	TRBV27	CASSSRQGRSYEQYF	TGTGCCAGCAGTTCCAGGCAGGGCCGCTCCTACGAGCAGTACTTC
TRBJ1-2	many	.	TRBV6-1	CASSPEKGSSPRGYTF	TGTGCCAGCAGTCCGGAAAAGGGTAGCAGTCCTCGGGGCTACACCTTC
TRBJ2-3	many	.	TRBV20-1	CSALRDPLDTQYF	TGCAGTGCTCTCCGGGACCCCTTGGATACGCAGTATTTT
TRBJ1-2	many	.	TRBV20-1	CSELRDYGYTF	TGCAGTGAGCTCAGAGACTATGGCTACACCTTC
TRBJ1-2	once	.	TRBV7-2	CASSSDGTHRPYGYTF	TGTGCCAGCAGCTCGGACGGGACACATCGACCCTATGGCTACACCTTC
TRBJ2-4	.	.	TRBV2	CASSVRDIQYF	TGTGCCAGCAGTGTAAGGGACATTCAGTACTTC
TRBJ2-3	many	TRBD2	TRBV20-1	CSATGTSGYTDTQYF	TGCAGTGCAACCGGGACTAGCGGCTACACAGATACGCAGTATTTT
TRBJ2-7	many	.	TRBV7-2	CASSPQSGTVYEQYF	TGTGCCAGCAGCCCACAATCCGGGACGGTCTACGAGCAGTACTTC
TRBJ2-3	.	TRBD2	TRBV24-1	CATRGLASDTQYF	TGTGCCACCAGAGGACTAGCGAGTGATACGCAGTATTTT
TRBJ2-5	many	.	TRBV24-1	CATSDSMESQETQYF	TGTGCCACCAGTGATTCCATGGAGAGTCAAGAGACCCAGTACTTC
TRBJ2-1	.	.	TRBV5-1	CASSRDTFSSYNEQFF	TGCGCCAGCAGCCGCGACACCTTCAGCTCCTACAATGAGCAGTTCTTC
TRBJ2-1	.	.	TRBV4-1	CASSPLGGRTLGSYPPQGTHEQFF	TGTGCCAGCAGCCCGCTCGGGGGGCGAACTCTTGGTAGCTATCCACCCCAAGGCACGCATGAGCAGTTCTTC
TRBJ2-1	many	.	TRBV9	CASSVTRPQFF	TGTGCCAGCAGCGTTACGAGGCCCCAGTTCTTC
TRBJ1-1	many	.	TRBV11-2	CASSLVWGKEDTEAFF	TGTGCCAGCAGCTTAGTTTGGGGGAAGGAGGACACTGAAGCTTTCTTT
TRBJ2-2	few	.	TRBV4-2	CASSQAVASNTGELFF	TGTGCCAGCAGCCAAGCGGTGGCTTCGAACACCGGGGAGCTGTTTTTT
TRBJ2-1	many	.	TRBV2	CASSAGSSDIGQFF	TGTGCCAGCAGTGCCGGGAGCAGCGATATTGGGCAGTTCTTC
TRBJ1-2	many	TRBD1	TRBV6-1	CASSFYRGSGYTF	TGTGCCAGCAGTTTCTACAGGGGAAGCGGCTACACCTTC
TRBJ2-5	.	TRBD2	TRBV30	CAWSVSSGQETQYF	TGTGCCTGGAGTGTTTCTAGCGGTCAAGAGACCCAGTACTTC
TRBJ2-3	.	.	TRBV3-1	CASGLPDTQYF	TGTGCCAGCGGTCTACCAGATACGCAGTATTTT
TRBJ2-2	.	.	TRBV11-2	CASSLIRTGELFF	TGTGCCAGCAGCTTAATCCGCACCGGGGAGCTGTTTTTT
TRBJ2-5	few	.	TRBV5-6	CASSLASTGETQYF	TGTGCCAGCAGCTTGGCCAGTACCGGGGAGACCCAGTACTTC
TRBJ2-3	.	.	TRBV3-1	CASSHPERGDTQYF	TGTGCCAGCAGCCATCCGGAGAGAGGAGATACGCAGTATTTT
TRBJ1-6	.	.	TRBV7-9	CASSSDSRNSPLHF	TGTGCCAGCAGCTCGGACAGCCGGAATTCACCCCTCCACTTT
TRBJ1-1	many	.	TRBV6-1	CASRNLLGTEAFF	TGTGCCAGCAGGAACCTTTTGGGCACTGAAGCTTTCTTT
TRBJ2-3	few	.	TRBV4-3	CASSQDIGLPGADTQYF	TGCGCCAGCAGCCAAGATATAGGTCTACCTGGTGCGGATACGCAGTATTTT
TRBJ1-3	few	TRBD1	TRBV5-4	CASSLARKGGPSGNTIYF	TGTGCCAGCAGCTTGGCCCGGAAAGGGGGCCCGTCTGGAAACACCATATATTTT
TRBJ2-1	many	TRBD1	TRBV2	CASSPSRGLYNEQFF	TGTGCCAGCAGTCCTTCAAGGGGGCTCTACAATGAGCAGTTCTTC
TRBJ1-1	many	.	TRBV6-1	CASSSRVGDTEAFF	TGTGCCAGCAGTTCCAGGGTCGGGGACACTGAAGCTTTCTTT
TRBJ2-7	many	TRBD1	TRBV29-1	CSVADMTGAGEQYF	TGCAGCGTTGCTGACATGACAGGGGCGGGGGAGCAGTACTTC
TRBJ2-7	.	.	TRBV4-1	CASSQQQRGDYEQYF	TGCGCCAGCAGCCAGCAGCAAAGGGGCGACTACGAGCAGTACTTC
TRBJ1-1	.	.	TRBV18	CASSPQSRSRNTEAFF	TGTGCCAGCTCACCACAATCCCGGAGCCGAAACACTGAAGCTTTCTTT
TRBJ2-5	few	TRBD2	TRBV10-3	CATSGGAGLETQYF	TGTGCCACCTCGGGGGGAGCGGGACTGGAGACCCAGTACTTC
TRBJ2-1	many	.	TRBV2	CAGVEYNEQFF	TGTGCCGGGGTGGAATACAATGAGCAGTTCTTC
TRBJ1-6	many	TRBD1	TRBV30	CAWRPGTGANSPLHF	TGTGCCTGGAGGCCCGGGACAGGGGCCAATTCACCCCTCCACTTT
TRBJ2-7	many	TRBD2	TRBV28	CASSPASGQTYEQYF	TGTGCCAGCAGTCCCGCTAGCGGGCAAACCTACGAGCAGTACTTC
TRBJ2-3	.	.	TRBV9	CASSVDSTDTQYF	TGTGCCAGCAGCGTAGACAGCACAGATACGCAGTATTTT
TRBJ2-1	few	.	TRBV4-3	CASSQDPSNYNEQFF	TGCGCCAGCAGCCAAGATCCTAGCAACTACAATGAGCAGTTCTTC
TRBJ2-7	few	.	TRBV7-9	CASEPLGGGYEQYF	TGTGCCAGCGAGCCGTTGGGGGGTGGCTACGAGCAGTACTTC
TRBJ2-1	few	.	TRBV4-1	CASSQVSAKPYNEQFF	TGCGCCAGCAGCCAAGTAAGCGCCAAGCCTTACAATGAGCAGTTCTTC
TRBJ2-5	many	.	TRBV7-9	CASSLGLGVETQYF	TGTGCCAGCAGCTTAGGCCTCGGGGTGGAGACCCAGTACTTC
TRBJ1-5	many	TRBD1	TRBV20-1	CSADTGTGGGYNQPQHF	TGCAGTGCTGACACCGGGACAGGGGGCGGGTACAATCAGCCCCAGCATTTT
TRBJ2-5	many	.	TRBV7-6	CASSPGNGETQYF	TGTGCCAGCAGCCCTGGGAACGGGGAGACCCAGTACTTC